The T cell receptor (beta chain) described here comes from a study of shared clonotypes between healthy human individuals. Concerning this clone itself: Antigen specificity is unknown.

Naive CD8 cells were CD45RO-negative, positively selected for CCR7, excluding terminally differentiated effector memory CD45RA+ cells. Study-wide results and caveats: It was anticipated that sequencing depth would influence how many clonotypes donors shared. Around 5% of naive CD4 clonotypes were shared across a handful of donors. Relative to clonotypes present in all four donors, those not shared had lower generation probabilities.

Repertoires were generated with immunoSEQ multiplex PCR, while TCRdb's copy carries only in-frame clones and drops some. Here the sample spans around 1.9 million clones, just over 90% being singletons. Germline V CDR1 and CDR2: MGHRA, YSYEKL. V was trimmed by 3 bases and J by 4 bases, leaving 19 bases between them. The CDR3 runs 17 residues. Sequencing was carried out using naive CD8+ T cells from PBMCs. The sequence came from a man between 18 and 29 years old in good health. Some clones in this sample may be carry-over from other donors' samples. The chain has TRBV4-1 and TRBJ1-5; D is perhaps TRBD1 (5 bases). CDR3: CASSHLLGVKGNQPQHF. The CDR3, as DNA: TGCGCCAGCAGCCATTTATTAGGGGTGAAGGGGAATCAGCCCCAGCATTTT.